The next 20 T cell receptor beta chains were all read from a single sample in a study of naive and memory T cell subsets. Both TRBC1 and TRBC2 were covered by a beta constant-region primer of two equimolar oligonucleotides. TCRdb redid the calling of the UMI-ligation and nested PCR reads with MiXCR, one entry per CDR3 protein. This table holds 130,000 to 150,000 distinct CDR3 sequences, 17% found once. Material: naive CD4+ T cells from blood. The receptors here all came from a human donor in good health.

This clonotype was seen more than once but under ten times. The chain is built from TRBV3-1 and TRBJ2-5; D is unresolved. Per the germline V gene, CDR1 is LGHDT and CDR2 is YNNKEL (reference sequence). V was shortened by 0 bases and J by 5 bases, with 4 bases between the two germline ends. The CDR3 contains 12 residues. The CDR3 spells CASSQDQETQYF. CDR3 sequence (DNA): TGTGCCAGCAGCCAAGATCAGGAGACCCAGTACTTC.

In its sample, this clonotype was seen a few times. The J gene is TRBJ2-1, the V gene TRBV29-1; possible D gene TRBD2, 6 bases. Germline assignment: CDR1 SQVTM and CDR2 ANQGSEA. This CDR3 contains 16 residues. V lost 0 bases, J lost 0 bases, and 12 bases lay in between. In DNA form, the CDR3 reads TGCAGCGTTGAAGATTCCCTAGCGAGCTCCTACAATGAGCAGTTCTTC. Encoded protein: CSVEDSLASSYNEQFF.

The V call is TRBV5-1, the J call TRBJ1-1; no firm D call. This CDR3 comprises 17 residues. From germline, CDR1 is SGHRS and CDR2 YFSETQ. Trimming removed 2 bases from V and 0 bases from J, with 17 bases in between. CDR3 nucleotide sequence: TGCGCCAGCAGCTTTAAGGAGTTTATCATCATGAACACTGAAGCTTTCTTT. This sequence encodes CASSFKEFIIMNTEAFF.

CDR3 in amino acids: CASSFMALAGAKIGELFF. Written as DNA, the CDR3 is TGTGCCAGCAGCTTTATGGCTTTAGCGGGAGCAAAAATCGGGGAGCTGTTTTTT. The chain combines TRBV7-2 with TRBJ2-2, with 9 bases identical to TRBD2. The CDR3 loop spans 18 amino acids. J lost 7 bases, V lost 3 bases, and 15 bases had no gene match. CDR1 is SGHTA, CDR2 FQGNSA, per germline.

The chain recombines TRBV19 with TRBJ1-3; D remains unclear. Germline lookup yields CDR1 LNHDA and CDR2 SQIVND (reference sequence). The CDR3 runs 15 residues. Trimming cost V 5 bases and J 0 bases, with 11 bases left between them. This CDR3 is CASSEGAYSGNTIYF. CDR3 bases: TGTGCCAGTAGTGAGGGCGCCTACTCTGGAAACACCATATATTTT.

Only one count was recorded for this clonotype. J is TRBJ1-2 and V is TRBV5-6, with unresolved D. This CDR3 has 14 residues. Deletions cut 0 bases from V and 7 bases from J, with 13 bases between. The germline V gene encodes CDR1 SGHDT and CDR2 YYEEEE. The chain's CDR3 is CASSLDGRRSGYTF. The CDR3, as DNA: TGTGCCAGCAGCTTGGACGGACGCCGGAGTGGCTACACCTTC.

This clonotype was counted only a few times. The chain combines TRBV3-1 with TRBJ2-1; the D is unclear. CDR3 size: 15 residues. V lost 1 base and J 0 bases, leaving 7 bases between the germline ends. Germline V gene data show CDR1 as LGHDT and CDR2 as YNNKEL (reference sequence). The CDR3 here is CASSQASVSYNEQFF. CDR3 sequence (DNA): TGTGCCAGCAGCCAAGCGTCTGTCTCCTACAATGAGCAGTTCTTC.

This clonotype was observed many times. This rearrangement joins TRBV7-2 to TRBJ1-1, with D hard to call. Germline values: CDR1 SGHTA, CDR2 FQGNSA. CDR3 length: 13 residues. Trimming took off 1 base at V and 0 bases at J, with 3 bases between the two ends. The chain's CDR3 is CASSLVLNTEAFF. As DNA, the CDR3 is TGTGCCAGCAGCTTAGTCCTGAACACTGAAGCTTTCTTT.

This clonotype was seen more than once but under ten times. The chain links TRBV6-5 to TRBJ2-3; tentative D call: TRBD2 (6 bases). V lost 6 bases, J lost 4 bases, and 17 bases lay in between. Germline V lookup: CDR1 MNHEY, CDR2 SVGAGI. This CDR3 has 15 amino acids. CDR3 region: CASSLVSGGPDTQYF. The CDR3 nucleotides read TGTGCCAGCAGCCTAGTTAGCGGCGGCCCAGATACGCAGTATTTT.

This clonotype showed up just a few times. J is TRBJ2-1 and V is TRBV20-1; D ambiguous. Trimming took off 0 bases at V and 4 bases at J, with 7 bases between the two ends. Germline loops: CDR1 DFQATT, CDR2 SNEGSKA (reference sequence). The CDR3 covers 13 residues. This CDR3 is CSARDSYYNEQFF. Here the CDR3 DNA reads TGCAGTGCTAGAGATAGCTATTACAATGAGCAGTTCTTC.

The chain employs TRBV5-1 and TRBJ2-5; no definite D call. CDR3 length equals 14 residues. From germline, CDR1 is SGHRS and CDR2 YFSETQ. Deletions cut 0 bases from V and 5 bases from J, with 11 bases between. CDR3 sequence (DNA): TGCGCCAGCAGCTTGGGGGCCTTTGGGGAGACCCAGTACTTC. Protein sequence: CASSLGAFGETQYF.

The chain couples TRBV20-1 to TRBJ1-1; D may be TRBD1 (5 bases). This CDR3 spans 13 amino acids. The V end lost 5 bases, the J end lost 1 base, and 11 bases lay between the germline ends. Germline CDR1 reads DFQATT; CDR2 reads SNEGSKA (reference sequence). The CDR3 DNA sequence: TGCAGTGCTCGCGGACAAAAGAACACTGAAGCTTTCTTT. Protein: CSARGQKNTEAFF.

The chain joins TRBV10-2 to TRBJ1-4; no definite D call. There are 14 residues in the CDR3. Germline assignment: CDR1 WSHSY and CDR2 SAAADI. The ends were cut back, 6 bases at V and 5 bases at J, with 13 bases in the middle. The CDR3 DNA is TGCGCCAGCAGGGATTGGGGAGGGAATGAAAAACTGTTTTTT. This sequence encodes CASRDWGGNEKLFF.

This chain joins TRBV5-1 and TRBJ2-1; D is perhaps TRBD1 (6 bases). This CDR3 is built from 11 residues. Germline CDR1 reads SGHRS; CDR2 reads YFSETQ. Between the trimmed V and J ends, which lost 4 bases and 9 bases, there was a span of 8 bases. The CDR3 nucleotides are TGCGCCAGCAGCAGACAGGTTGAGCAGTTCTTC. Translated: CASSRQVEQFF.

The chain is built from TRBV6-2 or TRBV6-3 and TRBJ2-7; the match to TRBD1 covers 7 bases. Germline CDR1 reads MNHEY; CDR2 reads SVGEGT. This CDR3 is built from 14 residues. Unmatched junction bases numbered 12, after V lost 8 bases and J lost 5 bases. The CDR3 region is CASRPGQYVNEQYF. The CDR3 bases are TGTGCCAGCCGCCCGGGACAGTACGTGAACGAGCAGTACTTC.

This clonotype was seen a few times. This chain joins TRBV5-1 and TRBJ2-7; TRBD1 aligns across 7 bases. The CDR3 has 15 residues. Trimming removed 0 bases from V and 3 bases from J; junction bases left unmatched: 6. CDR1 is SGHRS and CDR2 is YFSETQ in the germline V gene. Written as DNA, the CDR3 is TGCGCCAGCAGCTTGGTTCAGGGGGTAAGCTACGAGCAGTACTTC. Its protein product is CASSLVQGVSYEQYF.

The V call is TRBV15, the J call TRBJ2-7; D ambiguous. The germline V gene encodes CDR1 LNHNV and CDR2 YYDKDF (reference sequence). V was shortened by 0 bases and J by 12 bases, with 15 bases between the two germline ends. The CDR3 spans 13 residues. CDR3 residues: CATSRDENPRRYF. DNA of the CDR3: TGTGCCACCAGCAGAGACGAGAATCCCCGGCGGTACTTC. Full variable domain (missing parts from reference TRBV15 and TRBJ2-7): DAMVIQNPRYQVTQFGKPVTLSCSQTLNHNVMYWYQQKSSQAPKLLFHYYDKDFNNEADTPDNFQSRRPNTSFCFLDIRSPGLGDTAMYLCATSRDENPRRYFGPGTRLTVT.

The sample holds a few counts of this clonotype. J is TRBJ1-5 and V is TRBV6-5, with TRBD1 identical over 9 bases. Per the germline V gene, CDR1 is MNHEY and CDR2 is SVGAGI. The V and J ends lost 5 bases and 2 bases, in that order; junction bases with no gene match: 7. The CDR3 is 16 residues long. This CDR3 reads CASSRTGGRGNQPQHF. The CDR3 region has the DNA TGTGCCAGCAGTCGAACAGGGGGCAGGGGCAATCAGCCCCAGCATTTT.

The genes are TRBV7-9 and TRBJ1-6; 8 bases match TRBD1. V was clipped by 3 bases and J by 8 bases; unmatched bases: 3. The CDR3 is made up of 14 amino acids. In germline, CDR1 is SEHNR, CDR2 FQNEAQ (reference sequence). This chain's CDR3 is CASSLDRVDSPLHF. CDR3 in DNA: TGTGCCAGCAGCTTGGACAGGGTAGATTCACCCCTCCACTTT.

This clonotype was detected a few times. The CDR3 coding sequence is TGTGCCAGCAGCCCAACCGGCAAGCGCTACGAGCAGTACTTC. It is translated as CASSPTGKRYEQYF. The chain couples TRBV7-2 to TRBJ2-7; no definite D call. Per the germline V gene, CDR1 is SGHTA and CDR2 is FQGNSA. The CDR3 loop spans 14 amino acids. Trimming stripped 5 bases from V and 3 bases from J, with 14 bases between.